What follows is one TCR beta chain and its context. The table lists this clone with a few counts. This receptor's antigen is unknown. Per-base quality was not reported, and no clone a single base away is much larger than it. Compared with germline, V lacks 2 bases and J lacks 6 bases; bases without a gene match: 1. CDR1 is given as SGHKS and CDR2 as YYEKEE, both from the germline V gene (reference sequence). From its cysteine to its phenylalanine, the CDR3 spans 13 amino acids. Only the CDR3 part of the read is kept: 39 bases, read in frame from the first base. Each collaborating institution followed its own protocols to collect whole blood in K2EDTA tubes. For TCRbeta analysis, collaborator samples were shipped as frozen whole blood, as isolated PBMCs, or as DNA extracted from either sample type. The sample belongs to a study of blood T cell repertoires in COVID-19 (TCRdb year 2020). In the study overall: Samples from collaborators originated in the United States, Italy and Spain and spanned both the acute and convalescent phases of COVID-19. The material from the prospective study consisted of cDNA or gDNA derived from T cells, B-cell-depleted T cells, or PBMCs. Deeply sampled blood TCRbeta repertoires from subjects exposed to, actively infected with, or recovered from COVID-19 were included in the dataset. The repertoires were made available in a free public database intended to serve as a resource for research on the immune response to SARS-CoV-2. Samples were obtained from the ongoing ImmuneRACE study (first 160 participants) and from approximately 1,200 subjects provided by 6 global collaborators. The sample metadata nearly always contained a de-identified subject ID, COVID-19 status, age in years and sex. HLA class I and class II types, where available, came from metadata supplied by the sample provider rather than from assay-based typing. Paper-wide results and their limitations: How much clinical and demographic metadata was included differed by source and by participant, and the metadata was provided uncurated.

The immunoSEQ Assay, a bias-controlled multiplex PCR, was used to amplify TCRbeta CDR3 regions from genomic DNA. The paper's data handling went like this. The number of nucleated cells in each sample was estimated from the amplification of reference gene primers within the assay. Sequence reads were collapsed and filtered to measure the absolute abundance of every unique TCRbeta CDR3 rearrangement. For each sample, productive Simpson clonality was calculated as the square root of Simpson's diversity index over productive rearrangements. Not all clones reach the TCRdb copy of this immuneACCESS table, which keeps in-frame sequences only. Checked studies attribute under half of the gap to unresolved V genes and leave the rest unexplained. Clonal size and the V and J genes are those of that table, whereas D and trimming came from the DNA. This sample holds 70,000 to 100,000 clones; 65% to 90% were observed only once. Clones ranked in the top ten supply 1% to 1.5% of the sample.

The chain is assembled from TRBV5-5 and TRBJ2-7, and 11 junctional nucleotides match TRBD2. Specimen: peripheral blood. The clonotype comes from an elderly man with active or convalescent COVID-19. The sequenced DNA: TGTGCCAGCAGCTTCACTAGCGGGAGCGAGCAGTACTTC. It encodes CASSFTSGSEQYF.